The rows below give T cell receptor beta chains drawn from one sample of a study of blood T cell repertoires in COVID-19. Assay used: immunoSEQ multiplex PCR; TCRdb lists only in-frame clones, some missing. The sample lists about 120,000 clones, about four fifths occurring once. Specimen: peripheral blood. These receptor sequences come from a man aged 60 to 69 with active or convalescent COVID-19. CDR3s include the opening cysteine and the closing phenylalanine or tryptophan. Each record gives: J gene, clone size, V gene, D gene, CDR3 DNA, CDR3 protein. A D gene is named only where the DNA matches it firmly. Not every row has a clone size; where given, it reads once, few, many or a size class.

j_gene: TRBJ1-1
abundance: -
v_gene: TRBV6-5
d_gene: TRBD1
CDR3nt: TGTGCCGTCCTGGACAGGGTTGTGAACACTGAAGCTTTCTTT
CDR3aa: CAVLDRVVNTEAFF

j_gene: TRBJ2-7
abundance: -
v_gene: TRBV5-8
d_gene: TRBD1
CDR3nt: TGTGCCAGCAGCTTGGGACAGGGCGGATTCTACGAGCAGTACTTC
CDR3aa: CASSLGQGGFYEQYF

j_gene: TRBJ2-7
abundance: -
v_gene: TRBV27
d_gene: TRBD2
CDR3nt: TGTGCCAGCCGGAGCGGGGGGGCCTCCTACGAGCAGTACTTC
CDR3aa: CASRSGGASYEQYF

j_gene: TRBJ2-3
abundance: -
v_gene: TRBV7-3
d_gene: -
CDR3nt: TGTGCCAGCAGCCCGACGGCGGGTGGCACAGATACGCAGTATTTT
CDR3aa: CASSPTAGGTDTQYF

j_gene: TRBJ1-2
abundance: -
v_gene: TRBV20-1
d_gene: -
CDR3nt: TGCAGTGCTCCCACCCTACGTGGCTACACCTTC
CDR3aa: CSAPTLRGYTF

j_gene: TRBJ1-2
abundance: -
v_gene: TRBV29-1
d_gene: TRBD1
CDR3nt: TGCAGCGTTGCTCGGGGACAGGGGGATGGCTACACCTTC
CDR3aa: CSVARGQGDGYTF

j_gene: TRBJ1-2
abundance: -
v_gene: TRBV5-6
d_gene: TRBD1
CDR3nt: TGTGCCAGCAGTTTTGGGACAGGGGACACCGGAAGCTACACCTTC
CDR3aa: CASSFGTGDTGSYTF

j_gene: TRBJ1-3
abundance: -
v_gene: TRBV2
d_gene: -
CDR3nt: TGTGCCAGCAGTGAAAGACAGTTCTCTGGAAACACCATATATTTT
CDR3aa: CASSERQFSGNTIYF

j_gene: TRBJ2-2
abundance: few
v_gene: TRBV11-3
d_gene: -
CDR3nt: TGTGCCAGCAGCTTAAGGGGGCGGGAGGCCCCCACCGGGGAGCTGTTTTTT
CDR3aa: CASSLRGREAPTGELFF

j_gene: TRBJ2-5
abundance: -
v_gene: TRBV29-1
d_gene: -
CDR3nt: TGCAGCGTTGCGACAGATGAATACTCGGAGACCCAGTACTTC
CDR3aa: CSVATDEYSETQYF

j_gene: TRBJ1-3
abundance: -
v_gene: TRBV21-1
d_gene: -
CDR3nt: TGTGGGGGAGCGGGGCGTACGGAAACAGGCATATATTTT
CDR3aa: CGGAGRTETGIYF

j_gene: TRBJ2-1
abundance: -
v_gene: TRBV12-2
d_gene: -
CDR3nt: TGTGCAAGTCGCTTAGGAGCGGGGGGTTACAATGAGCAGTTCTTC
CDR3aa: CASRLGAGGYNEQFF

j_gene: TRBJ2-7
abundance: -
v_gene: TRBV10-3
d_gene: -
CDR3nt: TGTGCCATCAGTCCCGCGGGGTCCACCTACGAGCAGTACTTC
CDR3aa: CAISPAGSTYEQYF

j_gene: TRBJ2-7
abundance: -
v_gene: TRBV6-1
d_gene: -
CDR3nt: TGTGCCAGCAGTGACAGGTTCAGTACCTACGAGCAGTACTTC
CDR3aa: CASSDRFSTYEQYF

j_gene: TRBJ1-3
abundance: -
v_gene: TRBV19
d_gene: -
CDR3nt: TGTGCCAGTAGTAGGACGGGAGGAAACACCATATATTTT
CDR3aa: CASSRTGGNTIYF

j_gene: TRBJ2-5
abundance: -
v_gene: TRBV5-1
d_gene: TRBD1
CDR3nt: TGCGCCAGCAGCTCCCGGACAGGGGGTCAAGAGACCCAGTACTTC
CDR3aa: CASSSRTGGQETQYF

j_gene: TRBJ2-2
abundance: -
v_gene: TRBV7-7
d_gene: TRBD2
CDR3nt: TGTGCCAGCAGCTTAGCCGGGGGGTCGGCCACCGGGGAGCTGTTTTTT
CDR3aa: CASSLAGGSATGELFF

j_gene: TRBJ1-3
abundance: few
v_gene: TRBV7-2
d_gene: TRBD1
CDR3nt: TGTGCCAGCAGCTTAGTACAGGGGAACACCATATATTTT
CDR3aa: CASSLVQGNTIYF

j_gene: TRBJ2-1
abundance: -
v_gene: TRBV29-1
d_gene: -
CDR3nt: TGCAGCGTTGAAGACGGCTACAATGAGCAGTTCTTC
CDR3aa: CSVEDGYNEQFF

j_gene: TRBJ1-2
abundance: -
v_gene: TRBV7-2
d_gene: TRBD1
CDR3nt: TGTGCCAGCAGCTTAGGAACCTGGGACAGGGGGAATGGCTACACCTTC
CDR3aa: CASSLGTWDRGNGYTF

j_gene: TRBJ2-3
abundance: -
v_gene: TRBV14
d_gene: TRBD2
CDR3nt: TGTGCCAGCAGCCTAAGATCAGGACTAGCGGGACAGTTAGATACGCAGTATTTT
CDR3aa: CASSLRSGLAGQLDTQYF

j_gene: TRBJ2-3
abundance: -
v_gene: TRBV14
d_gene: TRBD1
CDR3nt: TGTGCCAGCAGCAAATTCACCGGGACAGCGGTTTCAGATACGCAGTATTTT
CDR3aa: CASSKFTGTAVSDTQYF

j_gene: TRBJ1-4
abundance: -
v_gene: TRBV23-1
d_gene: -
CDR3nt: TGCGCCAGCAGTCACCCTGGCTCAGCGGGGTCTAATGAAAAACTGTTTTTT
CDR3aa: CASSHPGSAGSNEKLFF

j_gene: TRBJ2-7
abundance: -
v_gene: TRBV9
d_gene: -
CDR3nt: TGTGCCAGCAGCGCCTCGGGATTATCCTACGAGCAGTACTTC
CDR3aa: CASSASGLSYEQYF

j_gene: TRBJ2-6
abundance: -
v_gene: TRBV19
d_gene: TRBD1
CDR3nt: TGTGCCAGTAGTAGGGTCCCGGGACAGGGGCTAACCCTCTCTGGGGCCAACGTCCTGACTTTC
CDR3aa: CASSRVPGQGLTLSGANVLTF

j_gene: TRBJ2-7
abundance: -
v_gene: TRBV24-1
d_gene: -
CDR3nt: TGTGCCACCAGTGATTTCGGAGAAGTGGCCGAGCAGTACTTC
CDR3aa: CATSDFGEVAEQYF

j_gene: TRBJ2-7
abundance: once
v_gene: TRBV2
d_gene: TRBD2
CDR3nt: TGTGCCAGCAGTGGGGGACTAGCGGGCCAGGGCGAGCAGTACTTC
CDR3aa: CASSGGLAGQGEQYF

j_gene: TRBJ1-2
abundance: -
v_gene: TRBV19
d_gene: TRBD1
CDR3nt: TGTGCCAGTAGTATTGACAGGGCATATGGCTACACCTTC
CDR3aa: CASSIDRAYGYTF

j_gene: TRBJ1-3
abundance: few
v_gene: TRBV28
d_gene: -
CDR3nt: TGTGCCAGCAGTTCGGGGTCGGTAAACACCATATATTTT
CDR3aa: CASSSGSVNTIYF

j_gene: TRBJ2-1
abundance: -
v_gene: TRBV7-9
d_gene: TRBD2
CDR3nt: TGTGCCAGCAGCACCCCGGGACTATATAAGTTCTTC
CDR3aa: CASSTPGLYKFF

j_gene: TRBJ1-5
abundance: -
v_gene: TRBV2
d_gene: -
CDR3nt: TGTGCCAGCAGTGAAGTCAGGGATCAGCCCCAGCATTTT
CDR3aa: CASSEVRDQPQHF

j_gene: TRBJ2-3
abundance: -
v_gene: TRBV27
d_gene: -
CDR3nt: TGTGCCAGCGCCTATCTAAGGGGGGGTACCACAGATACGCAGTATTTT
CDR3aa: CASAYLRGGTTDTQYF

j_gene: TRBJ2-5
abundance: -
v_gene: TRBV19
d_gene: TRBD1
CDR3nt: TGTGCCAGTAGTACATCGGACAGGGGAGGGTTCCAAGAGACCCAGTACTTC
CDR3aa: CASSTSDRGGFQETQYF

j_gene: TRBJ2-3
abundance: -
v_gene: TRBV11-2
d_gene: TRBD2
CDR3nt: TGTGCCAGCAGTTATAGCGGGAGCGGGGGCACAGATACGCAGTATTTT
CDR3aa: CASSYSGSGGTDTQYF

j_gene: TRBJ2-1
abundance: -
v_gene: TRBV28
d_gene: -
CDR3nt: TGTGCCAGCAGTTTGGGGGGTGGATCCTACAATGAGCAGTTCTTC
CDR3aa: CASSLGGGSYNEQFF

j_gene: TRBJ2-7
abundance: -
v_gene: TRBV18
d_gene: -
CDR3nt: TGTGCCAGCTCACCTTCCTCAGGCAGCTCCTACGAGCAGTACTTC
CDR3aa: CASSPSSGSSYEQYF

j_gene: TRBJ1-1
abundance: -
v_gene: TRBV9
d_gene: TRBD1
CDR3nt: TGTGCCAGCAGCGAGCCCCGTGGGACAGTGAACACTGAAGCTTTCTTT
CDR3aa: CASSEPRGTVNTEAFF